The sequence of this T cell receptor beta chain was determined in a study of blood T cells in healthy people across ages. A sample-barcoded 5' primer and a J-beta primer mix were used in a second PCR of roughly 7 to 11 cycles. TCRdb passed the 5' RACE reads through MiXCR, listing each CDR3 protein once. The sample holds about 730,000 distinct CDR3 sequences, around 46% seen once. Findings and caveats of the study: Naive T cell percentage showed a strong correlation with TCR beta diversity.

The CDR3 is made up of 14 amino acids. Germline V gene data show CDR1 as MNHEY and CDR2 as SMNVEV (reference sequence). Points on this clonotype: What it binds is unknown. A much larger clone lies one base from this, so it may be a read error.

Sequenced input: blood. The rearrangement uses TRBV27 and TRBJ2-5; 11 bases map to TRBD2. The TCR sequence derives from a woman aged 60-70 years in good health. The CDR3 DNA sequence: TGTGCCAGCGGTTTAGCGGGGGGGCAGGAGACCCAGTACTTC. It encodes CASGLAGGQETQYF.